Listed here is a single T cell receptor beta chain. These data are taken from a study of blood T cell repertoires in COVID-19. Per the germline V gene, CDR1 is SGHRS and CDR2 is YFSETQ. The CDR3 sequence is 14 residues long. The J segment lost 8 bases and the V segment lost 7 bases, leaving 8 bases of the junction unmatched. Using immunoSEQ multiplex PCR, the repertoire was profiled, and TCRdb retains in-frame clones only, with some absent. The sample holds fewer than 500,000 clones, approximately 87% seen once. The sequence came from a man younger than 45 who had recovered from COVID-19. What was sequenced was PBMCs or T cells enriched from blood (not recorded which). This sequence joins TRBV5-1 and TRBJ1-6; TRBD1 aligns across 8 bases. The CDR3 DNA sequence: TGCGCCAGCGCAACAGGGGGTGGGTATTCACCCCTCCACTTT. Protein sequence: CASATGGGYSPLHF.